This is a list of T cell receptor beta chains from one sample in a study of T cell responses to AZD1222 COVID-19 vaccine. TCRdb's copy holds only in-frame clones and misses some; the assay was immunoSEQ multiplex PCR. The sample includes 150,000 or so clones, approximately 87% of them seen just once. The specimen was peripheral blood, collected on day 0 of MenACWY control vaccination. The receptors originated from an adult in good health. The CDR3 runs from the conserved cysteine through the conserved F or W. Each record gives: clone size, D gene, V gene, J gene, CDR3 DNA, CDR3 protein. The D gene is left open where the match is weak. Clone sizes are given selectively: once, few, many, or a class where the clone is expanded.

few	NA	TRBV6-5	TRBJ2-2	TGTGCCAGCAGACCCGACGTCGGGTACACCGGGGAGCTGTTTTTT	CASRPDVGYTGELFF
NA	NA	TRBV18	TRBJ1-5	TGTGCCAGCTCAAAGGTCGGCGATCAGCCCCAGCATTTT	CASSKVGDQPQHF
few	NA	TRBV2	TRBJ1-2	TGTGCCAGCATTCGGGACGCCTATGGCTACACCTTC	CASIRDAYGYTF
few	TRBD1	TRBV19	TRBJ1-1	TGTGCCAGTAGTATAGGGAGTGGGACAGACCGATTGAACACTGAAGCTTTCTTT	CASSIGSGTDRLNTEAFF
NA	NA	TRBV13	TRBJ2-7	TGTGCCAGCAGCCCCTCCGGGACACTCTACGAGCAGTACTTC	CASSPSGTLYEQYF
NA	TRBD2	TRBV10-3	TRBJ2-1	TGTGCCATCAGCCGACTAGCGGGGGATTACAATGAGCAGTTCTTC	CAISRLAGDYNEQFF
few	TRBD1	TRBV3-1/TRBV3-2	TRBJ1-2	TGTGCCAGCAGCCTGGGACAGAGCTCTAACTATGGCTACACCTTC	CASSLGQSSNYGYTF
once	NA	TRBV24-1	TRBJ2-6	TGTGCCACCAGTGACCCCGCAACGGCCGGGGCCAACGTCCTGACTTTC	CATSDPATAGANVLTF
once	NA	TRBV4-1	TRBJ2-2	TGCGCCAGCAGCCTCCGTTTAGTAGGGGGGGCCGGGGAGCTGTTTTTT	CASSLRLVGGAGELFF
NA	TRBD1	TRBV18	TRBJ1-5	TGTGCCAGCTCATACACAGGGGATGATCAGCCCCAGCATTTT	CASSYTGDDQPQHF